A single sample is the source of the 4 T cell receptor beta chains below, sequenced in a study of blood T cell repertoires in COVID-19. Data came from immunoSEQ multiplex PCR; TCRdb stores just in-frame clones and leaves some out. The data show 200,000 or so clones, 70% to 90% seen once. The sequenced sample consisted of peripheral blood. The receptors here all came from a woman aged 70-85 years with acute or convalescent COVID-19.

CDR3: CSVEASREQYF. Written as DNA, the CDR3 is TGCAGCGTTGAAGCTAGCCGCGAGCAGTACTTC. The chain carries TRBV29-1 and TRBJ2-7, with D possibly being TRBD2 (5 bases). The CDR3 consists of 11 residues. Trimming removed 1 base from V and 6 bases from J, with 7 bases in between. In germline, CDR1 is SQVTM, CDR2 ANQGSEA.

The rearrangement uses TRBV19 and TRBJ2-1; 9 bases map to TRBD2. The CDR3 length is 16 residues. Losses at the gene ends were 0 bases for V and 4 bases for J; bases not matched to a gene: 4. In germline, CDR1 is LNHDA, CDR2 SQIVND (reference sequence). The CDR3 loop is CASSIDGAGGYNEQFF. The CDR3 DNA reads TGTGCCAGTAGTATAGATGGAGCGGGAGGTTACAATGAGCAGTTCTTC.

V is TRBV4-3 and J is TRBJ2-7, with D possibly being TRBD1 (6 bases). Germline values: CDR1 LGHNA, CDR2 YSLEER. V was pared by 4 bases and J by 1 base, with 17 bases between. The CDR3 contains 16 residues. CDR3: CASSRGQPMGSYEQYF. The DNA of the CDR3 is TGCGCCAGCAGCCGCGGACAGCCCATGGGGTCCTACGAGCAGTACTTC.

The chain has TRBV28 and TRBJ1-5, with a possible D match to TRBD1 (6 bases). This CDR3 region has 15 residues. V was shortened by 2 bases and J by 3 bases, with 11 bases between the two germline ends. The germline gives CDR1 MDHEN, CDR2 SYDVKM. The CDR3 DNA reads as TGTGCCAGCAGTTTAGGGGGACACCTCAATCAGCCCCAGCATTTT. It codes for CASSLGGHLNQPQHF.